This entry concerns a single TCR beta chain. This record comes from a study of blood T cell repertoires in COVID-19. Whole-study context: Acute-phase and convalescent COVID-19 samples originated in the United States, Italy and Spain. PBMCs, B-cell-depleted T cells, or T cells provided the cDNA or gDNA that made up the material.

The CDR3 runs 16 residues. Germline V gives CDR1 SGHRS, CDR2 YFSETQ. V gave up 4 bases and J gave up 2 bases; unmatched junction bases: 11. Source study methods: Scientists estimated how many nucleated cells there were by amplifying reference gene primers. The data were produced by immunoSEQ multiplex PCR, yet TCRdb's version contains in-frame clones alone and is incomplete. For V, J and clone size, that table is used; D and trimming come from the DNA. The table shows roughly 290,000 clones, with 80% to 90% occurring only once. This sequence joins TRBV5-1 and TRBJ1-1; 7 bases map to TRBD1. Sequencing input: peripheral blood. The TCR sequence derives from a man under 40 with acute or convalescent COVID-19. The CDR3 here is CASSLRQGGGNTEAFF. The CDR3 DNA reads TGCGCCAGCAGCCTAAGACAGGGTGGGGGAAACACTGAAGCTTTCTTT.